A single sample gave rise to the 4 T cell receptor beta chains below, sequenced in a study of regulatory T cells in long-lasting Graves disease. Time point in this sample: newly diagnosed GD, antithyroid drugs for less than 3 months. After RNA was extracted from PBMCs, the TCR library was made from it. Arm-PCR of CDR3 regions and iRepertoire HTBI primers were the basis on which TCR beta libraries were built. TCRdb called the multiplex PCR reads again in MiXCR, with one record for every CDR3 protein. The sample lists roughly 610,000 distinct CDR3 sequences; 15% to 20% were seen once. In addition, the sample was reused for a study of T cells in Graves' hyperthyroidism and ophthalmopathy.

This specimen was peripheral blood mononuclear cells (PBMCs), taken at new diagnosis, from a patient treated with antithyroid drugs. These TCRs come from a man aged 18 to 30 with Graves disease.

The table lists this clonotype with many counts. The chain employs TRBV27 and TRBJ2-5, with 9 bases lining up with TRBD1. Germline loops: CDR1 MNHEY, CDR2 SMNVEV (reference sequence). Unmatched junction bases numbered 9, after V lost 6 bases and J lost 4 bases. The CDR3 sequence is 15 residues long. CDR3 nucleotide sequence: TGTGCCAGCAGCCCGGGACAGGGCGGGAGAGAGACCCAGTACTTC. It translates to CASSPGQGGRETQYF.

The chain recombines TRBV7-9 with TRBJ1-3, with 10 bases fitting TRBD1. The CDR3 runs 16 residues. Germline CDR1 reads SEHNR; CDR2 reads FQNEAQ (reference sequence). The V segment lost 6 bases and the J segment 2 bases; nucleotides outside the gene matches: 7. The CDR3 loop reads CASRHHGQGAGNTIYF. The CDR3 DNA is TGTGCCAGCAGACACCACGGACAGGGGGCTGGAAACACCATATATTTT.

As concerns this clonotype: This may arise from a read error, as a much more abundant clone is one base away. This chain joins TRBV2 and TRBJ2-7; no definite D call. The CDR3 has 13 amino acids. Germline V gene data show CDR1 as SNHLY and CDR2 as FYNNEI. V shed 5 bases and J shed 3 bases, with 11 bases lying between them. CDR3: CASSYSNRYEQYF. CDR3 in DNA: TGTGCCAGCAGTTACAGTAACCGCTACGAGCAGTACTTC. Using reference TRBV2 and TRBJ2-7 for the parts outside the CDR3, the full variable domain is EPEVTQTPSHQVTQMGQEVILRCVPISNHLYFYWYRQILGQKVEFLVSFYNNEISEKSEIFDDQFSVERPDGSNFTLKIRSTKLEDSAMYFCASSYSNRYEQYFGPGTRLTVT.

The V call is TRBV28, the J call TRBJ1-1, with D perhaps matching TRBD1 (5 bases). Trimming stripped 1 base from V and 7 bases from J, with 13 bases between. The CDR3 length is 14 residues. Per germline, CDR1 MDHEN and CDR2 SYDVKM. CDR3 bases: TGTGCCAGCAGTTTATACGAGGGGCAAGGTGAAGCTTTCTTT. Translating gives CASSLYEGQGEAFF.